This TCR beta chain originates from a study of graft-versus-host responses after intestinal transplantation. The V gene lost 3 bases and the J gene lost 0 bases, with 5 bases spanning the gap. The germline CDR1 and CDR2 sequences are SGHAT and FQNNGV. The CDR3 spans 13 residues. Produced via immunoSEQ multiplex PCR; TCRdb's table is partial and in-frame only. This table has approximately 16,000 clones, 75% to 90% appearing once. J is TRBJ1-1 and V is TRBV11-2; D gene unclear. This TCR derives from a human patient who received an intestinal transplant, so some T cells may come from the graft donor. The specimen was PBMCs, collected approximately 110 days after intestinal transplant. DNA of the CDR3: TGTGCCAGCAGCTTGGTAGTGAACACTGAAGCTTTCTTT. Amino acids: CASSLVVNTEAFF.